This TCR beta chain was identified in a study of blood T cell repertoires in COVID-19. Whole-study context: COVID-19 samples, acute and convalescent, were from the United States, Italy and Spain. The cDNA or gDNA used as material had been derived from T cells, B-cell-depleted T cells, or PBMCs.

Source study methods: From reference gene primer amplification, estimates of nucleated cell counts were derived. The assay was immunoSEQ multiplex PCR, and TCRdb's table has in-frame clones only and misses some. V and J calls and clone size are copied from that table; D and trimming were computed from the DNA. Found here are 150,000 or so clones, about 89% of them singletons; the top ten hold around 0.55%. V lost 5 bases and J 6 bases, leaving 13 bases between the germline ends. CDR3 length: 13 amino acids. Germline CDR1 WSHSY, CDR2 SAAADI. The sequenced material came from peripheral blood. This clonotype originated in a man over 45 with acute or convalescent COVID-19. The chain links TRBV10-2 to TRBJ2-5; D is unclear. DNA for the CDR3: TGCGCCAGCAGTTCCCCGACTCGGAAGACCCAGTACTTC. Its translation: CASSSPTRKTQYF.